This T cell receptor (beta chain) was retrieved from a study of blood T cell repertoires in COVID-19. Study as a whole: Samples of COVID-19 (acute and convalescent) were obtained from the United States, Italy and Spain. Sample material is recorded as cDNA or gDNA derived from T cells, B-cell-depleted T cells, or PBMCs.

Seattle patients were enrolled during active infection and followed longitudinally. J was trimmed by 3 bases and V by 10 bases; bases with no gene match: 4. Germline V gene sequence: CDR1 MNHEY, CDR2 SVGAGI. This CDR3 is built from 12 residues. The protocol was immunoSEQ multiplex PCR, while the TCRdb copy is restricted to in-frame clones and leaves out a portion. The table shows some 250,000 clones, with 86% occurring only once. Sequencing was done on a sample of peripheral blood. This clonotype was sampled from a woman in her thirties with COVID-19, enrolled during active disease. This chain connects TRBV6-5 to TRBJ1-2, with 8 bases lining up with TRBD1. CDR3: CATRQGHYGYTF. The CDR3 nucleotides read TGTGCCACCCGACAGGGGCACTATGGCTACACCTTC.